The present entry profiles one T cell receptor (beta chain) with its context. Its antigen remains unidentified. The entry originates in a study of beta chain features in type 1 diabetes. For the study at large: The patients were much like the healthy donors in age, gender and cell yields. Study results and caveats: Fewer insertions but more deletions were seen at VDJ junctions in type 1 diabetes patients. Shorter TCRB CDR3s, moderately but significantly so, were found in Type 1 diabetes patients in all four CD4+ subsets.

The study reverse transcribed the entire isolated RNA, so it sequenced expressed TCRB transcripts. Some clones are missing from TCRdb's copy, which holds only in-frame ones; the method was immunoSEQ multiplex PCR. This table has around 260,000 clones, approximately 25% appearing once. V lost 5 bases, J lost 4 bases, and 11 bases lay in between. The CDR3 length is 13 residues. CDR1 and CDR2 (germline): SGHAT, FQNNGV. Sequenced input: naive CD4+ T cells from blood. The J gene is TRBJ1-1, the V gene TRBV11-2; unclear D gene. This TCR derives from a woman in her 30s with type 1 diabetes. The CDR3 coding sequence is TGTGCCAGCAGCCTGCCCTCGCGCACTGAAGCTTTCTTT. It codes for CASSLPSRTEAFF.